This passage covers 25 T cell receptor beta chains from one sample sequenced in a study of lymphopenia after photon versus proton radiotherapy. Sequenced by immunoSEQ multiplex PCR; TCRdb stores in-frame clones only, minus some. The sample has about 24,000 clones, roughly 82% seen once. Sample: peripheral blood, taken from a patient treated with proton-based radiotherapy. These receptors were obtained from a woman aged 70-85 years with pancreatic cancer.

This clone was seen just once. J is TRBJ1-3 and V is TRBV5-1, with D perhaps matching TRBD1 (6 bases). CDR1 is SGHRS, CDR2 YFSETQ, per germline. The CDR3 length is 14 residues. The ends were cut back, 4 bases at V and 3 bases at J, with 11 bases in the middle. CDR3 nucleotides: TGCGCCAGCAGCGGGGGCCCCAGTGGAAACACCATATATTTT. Translating gives CASSGGPSGNTIYF. Using reference TRBV5-1 and TRBJ1-3 for the parts outside the CDR3, the full variable domain is KAGVTQTPRYLIKTRGQQVTLSCSPISGHRSVSWYQQTPGQGLQFLFEYFSETQRNKGNFPGRFSGRQFSNSRSEMNVSTLELGDSALYLCASSGGPSGNTIYFGEGSWLTVV.

This clone appeared once. This chain connects TRBV4-2 to TRBJ1-5, with D maybe TRBD1 (5 bases). The V gene's germline CDR1 is LGHNA and CDR2 YNFKEQ. The ends were cut back, 3 bases at V and 6 bases at J, with 12 bases in the middle. This CDR3 has 14 amino acids. Written as DNA, the CDR3 is TGTGCCAGCAGCCACCCAGGGATCGGTCAGCCCCAGCATTTT. Its protein product is CASSHPGIGQPQHF.

V is TRBV9 and J is TRBJ2-4, with a tentative D call TRBD2 (5 bases). V lost 2 bases and J lost 8, with 14 bases in between. Germline V gene data show CDR1 as SGDLS and CDR2 as YYNGEE. CDR3 length equals 14 residues. In DNA form, the CDR3 reads TGTGCCAGCAGCGTTTGGGAGTCCGCGGACATTCAGTACTTC. The encoded protein is CASSVWESADIQYF.

This sequence joins TRBV25-1 and TRBJ2-7; no clear D gene. Looked up from germline, CDR1 is MGHDK and CDR2 is SYGVNS. The V end lost 0 bases, the J end lost 2 bases, and 8 bases lay between the germline ends. This CDR3 is 14 amino acids long. CDR3 coding DNA: TGTGCCAGCAGTGAATACTCTCGGACCTACGAGCAGTACTTC. It translates to CASSEYSRTYEQYF.

This chain joins TRBV7-9 and TRBJ2-7; 12 positions agree with TRBD2. This CDR3 has 18 amino acids. The V and J ends lost 5 bases and 2 bases, in that order; junction bases with no gene match: 13. Germline V gene data show CDR1 as SEHNR and CDR2 as FQNEAQ (reference sequence). The CDR3 bases are TGTGCCAGCAGCCTAGGGGGACTAGCGGGTCAAGGGACCTACGAGCAGTACTTC. Amino acids: CASSLGGLAGQGTYEQYF.

The chain couples TRBV7-2 to TRBJ2-3, with 16 positions matching TRBD2. The germline V gene has CDR1 SGHTA and CDR2 FQGNSA. The CDR3 consists of 19 residues. The V gene end was trimmed by 4 bases and the J gene end by 1 base; junction bases not matched to a gene: 8. CDR3 residues: CASSSGLAGGPRGTDTQYF. The CDR3 bases are TGTGCCAGCAGCTCGGGACTAGCGGGAGGGCCTCGGGGCACAGATACGCAGTATTTT. The full variable domain, in which reference TRBV7-2 and TRBJ2-3 provide the parts outside the CDR3, is GAGVSQSPSNKVTEKGKDVELRCDPISGHTALYWYRQSLGQGLEFLIYFQGNSAPDKSGLPSDRFSAERTGGSVSTLTIQRTQQEDSAVYLCASSSGLAGGPRGTDTQYFGPGTRLTVL.

The chain is built from TRBV27 and TRBJ1-2, with TRBD1 as a possible D gene (6 bases). CDR1 and CDR2 (germline): MNHEY, SMNVEV (reference sequence). This CDR3 region has 18 residues. V was trimmed by 6 bases and J by 2 bases, leaving 25 bases between them. The CDR3 nucleotides are TGTGCCAGCAGGGGAAGCGGACAGACATTAAGACTAAACTATGGCTACACCTTC. It codes for CASRGSGQTLRLNYGYTF.

The chain couples TRBV6-1 to TRBJ1-5; TRBD1 is a possible D gene (6 bases). Trimming removed 1 base at V and 6 bases at J, with 22 bases between. The CDR3 is 18 amino acids. Germline V lookup: CDR1 MNHNS, CDR2 SASEGT. CDR3 residues: CASSEVPTLQGSAQPQHF. CDR3 sequence (DNA): TGTGCCAGCAGTGAAGTTCCCACCTTACAGGGATCGGCTCAGCCCCAGCATTTT.

The V gene is TRBV7-3, the J gene TRBJ1-2; D might be TRBD1 (6 bases). CDR1 SGHTA and CDR2 FQGTGA come from the germline V gene. The germline V and J ends were trimmed by 5 bases and 1 base, with 14 bases remaining between them. This CDR3 contains 15 residues. The CDR3 sequence is CASSPDGTFNYGYTF. The DNA for the CDR3 is TGTGCCAGCAGCCCAGACGGGACATTTAACTATGGCTACACCTTC.

This rearrangement joins TRBV6-1 to TRBJ1-2; D ambiguous. V was clipped by 0 bases and J by 1 base, with 9 bases between them. The CDR3 spans 15 residues. The V gene's germline CDR1 is MNHNS and CDR2 SASEGT. The CDR3 region is CASSEASRNNYGYTF. The CDR3 bases are TGTGCCAGCAGTGAAGCGTCCCGGAATAACTATGGCTACACCTTC.

The sample holds a few counts of this clone. In nucleotides, the CDR3 is TGCAGCGTCTCTCGTGGACAGGCCTCAACTAATGAAAAACTGTTTTTT. This translates into CSVSRGQASTNEKLFF. V and J are TRBV29-1 and TRBJ1-4, with 7 bases lining up with TRBD1. CDR3 length: 16 amino acids. The junction had 10 bases not matched to a gene; V was cut back by 6 bases and J by 0 bases. The V gene's germline CDR1 is SQVTM and CDR2 ANQGSEA.

The rearrangement uses TRBV11-3 and TRBJ2-7; maybe TRBD2 (5 bases). The V end lost 5 bases, the J end lost 3 bases, and 20 bases lay between the germline ends. The CDR3 length is 16 residues. The germline V gene has CDR1 SGHNT and CDR2 YENEEA. The CDR3 DNA reads TGTGCCAGCAGCCAAACCGGGGTAGGCCCAGGCTACGAGCAGTACTTC. Translated: CASSQTGVGPGYEQYF. Based on the CDR3 plus reference TRBV11-3 and TRBJ2-7, the full variable domain is EAGVVQSPRYKIIEKKQPVAFWCNPISGHNTLYWYLQNLGQGPELLIRYENEEAVDDSQLPKDRFSAERLKGVDSTLKIQPAELGDSAVYLCASSQTGVGPGYEQYFGPGTRLTVT.

V gene TRBV28 combines with J gene TRBJ1-5; a possible D gene is TRBD1 (6 bases). The germline V gene encodes CDR1 MDHEN and CDR2 SYDVKM. Trimming took 7 bases from V and 6 from J, leaving 25 bases between them. This CDR3 comprises 17 residues. The CDR3 region has the DNA TGTGCCAGCAAATCCCTTCTTTTTCACAGGGTTCGTCAGCCCCAGCATTTT. Protein sequence: CASKSLLFHRVRQPQHF. The full variable domain, rest sourced from reference TRBV28 and TRBJ1-5, is DVKVTQSSRYLVKRTGEKVFLECVQDMDHENMFWYRQDPGLGLRLIYFSYDVKMKEKGDIPEGYSVSREKKERFSLILESASTNQTSMYLCASKSLLFHRVRQPQHFGDGTRLSIL.

The chain employs TRBV30 and TRBJ2-7; D ambiguous. Per germline, CDR1 GTSNPN and CDR2 SVGIG (reference sequence). The length of the CDR3 is 12 residues. V was trimmed by 3 bases and J by 2 bases, leaving 8 bases between them. Here the CDR3 reads CAWSATAYEQYF. Written as DNA, the CDR3 is TGTGCCTGGAGCGCAACAGCCTACGAGCAGTACTTC.

The rearrangement uses TRBV5-6 and TRBJ2-2, with 9 bases fitting TRBD1. The CDR3 length is 17 residues. Per germline, CDR1 SGHDT and CDR2 YYEEEE. The trim removed 4 bases at V and 4 bases at J, leaving 11 bases unmatched. CDR3 coding DNA: TGTGCCAGCAGCCTCCCCGGGACAGGGAGGAGCACCGGGGAGCTGTTTTTT. This translates into CASSLPGTGRSTGELFF.

The chain recombines TRBV11-2 with TRBJ1-1, with D hard to call. The V end lost 5 bases, the J end lost 4 bases, and 20 bases lay between the germline ends. Per the germline V gene, CDR1 is SGHAT and CDR2 is FQNNGV. The CDR3 spans 16 residues. The CDR3 loop reads CASSPGDRTILTEAFF. In DNA form, the CDR3 reads TGTGCCAGCAGCCCTGGAGATCGGACGATCCTCACTGAAGCTTTCTTT.

V is TRBV6-4 and J is TRBJ1-2; weak D call: TRBD1 (6 bases). The CDR3 has 16 residues. Looked up from germline, CDR1 is MRHNA and CDR2 is SNTAGT. The germline V and J ends were trimmed by 5 bases and 9 bases, with 25 bases remaining between them. Here the CDR3 reads CASSYPTGSVWISYTF. In nucleotides, the CDR3 is TGTGCCAGCAGTTACCCTACAGGGTCTGTATGGATAAGCTACACCTTC.

This clone was seen a few times. The chain employs TRBV30 and TRBJ1-2; D ambiguous. The ends were cut back, 5 bases at V and 8 bases at J, with 9 bases in the middle. The CDR3 consists of 10 residues. Looked up from germline, CDR1 is GTSNPN and CDR2 is SVGIG (reference sequence). The CDR3 DNA sequence: TGTGCCTGGGAAGGTTACGGCTACACCTTC. This sequence encodes CAWEGYGYTF.

This clone was seen more than once but under ten times. The rearrangement uses TRBV10-3 and TRBJ1-6; the D gene is possibly TRBD1 (6 bases). This CDR3 has 15 residues. The germline V gene encodes CDR1 ENHRY and CDR2 SYGVKD. Deletions cut 3 bases from V and 5 bases from J, with 11 bases between. CDR3 in amino acids: CAISDRGLDNSPLHF. DNA for the CDR3: TGTGCCATCAGTGATCGGGGGCTAGATAATTCACCCCTCCACTTT.

About this clone itself: The same CDR3 can be traced to other DNA sequences in this sample. The V gene is TRBV7-9, the J gene TRBJ2-5; D uncertain. The V gene's germline CDR1 is SEHNR and CDR2 FQNEAQ (reference sequence). V was trimmed by 5 bases and J by 2 bases, leaving 15 bases between them. The CDR3 covers 15 residues. The CDR3 protein is CASSQKTLKQETQYF. The CDR3 DNA reads TGTGCCAGCAGCCAGAAAACGCTTAAGCAAGAGACCCAGTACTTC.

The chain links TRBV7-2 to TRBJ2-7; 8 bases agree with TRBD2. The V and J ends lost 5 bases and 1 base, in that order; junction bases with no gene match: 4. Germline CDR1 and CDR2: SGHTA and FQGNSA. The CDR3 is made up of 14 amino acids. CDR3 bases: TGTGCCAGCAGCCGCCTAGCGGGTTCCTACGAGCAGTACTTC. This sequence encodes CASSRLAGSYEQYF.

The table lists this clone with a few counts. V usage is TRBV6-6 and J usage is TRBJ1-4, with 8 bases fitting TRBD1. There are 12 residues in the CDR3. Trimming at V came to 4 bases and at J to 8 bases, leaving 0 bases not matched to a gene. In germline, CDR1 is MNHNY, CDR2 SVGAGI (reference sequence). The CDR3 nucleotides are TGTGCCAGCAGTTGGGACAGGGAAAAACTGTTTTTT. Translation: CASSWDREKLFF.

This chain joins TRBV28 and TRBJ2-2; TRBD2 might be the D (6 bases). From germline, CDR1 is MDHEN and CDR2 SYDVKM. CDR3 length: 13 residues. V was clipped by 6 bases and J by 4 bases, with 9 bases between them. The CDR3 DNA follows: TGTGCCAGCAGGCTAGCGACCACCGGGGAGCTGTTTTTT. It codes for CASRLATTGELFF.

This clone was counted only a few times. The chain uses TRBV30 and TRBJ2-7; 9 positions agree with TRBD1. CDR3 length: 15 residues. The V gene end was trimmed by 3 bases and the J gene end by 6 bases; junction bases not matched to a gene: 12. Germline assignment: CDR1 GTSNPN and CDR2 SVGIG (reference sequence). The CDR3 protein is CAWRTSGQGMTEQYF. The CDR3 nucleotides are TGTGCCTGGAGGACCTCGGGACAGGGTATGACCGAGCAGTACTTC. Using reference TRBV30 and TRBJ2-7 for the parts outside the CDR3, the full variable domain is SQTIHQWPATLVQPVGSPLSLECTVEGTSNPNLYWYRQAAGRGLQLLFYSVGIGQISSEVPQNLSASRPQDRQFILSSKKLLLSDSGFYLCAWRTSGQGMTEQYFGPGTRLTVT.

The gene calls are TRBV7-2 and TRBJ1-1; maybe TRBD1 (5 bases). Deletions cut 5 bases from V and 6 bases from J, with 10 bases between. Germline CDR1 is SGHTA and CDR2 is FQGNSA. The CDR3 is 12 residues long. CDR3 bases: TGTGCCAGCAGCCCTATGGGACCTGAAGCTTTCTTT. The encoded protein is CASSPMGPEAFF.